The 2 T cell receptor beta chains below were found in one sample sequenced in a study of T cells after yellow fever vaccination. TCRdb itself ran the 5' RACE reads through MiXCR, one entry per CDR3 protein. In the table there are hundreds of thousands of distinct CDR3 sequences, approximately 5.7% of which are singletons. Sequenced here: PBMCs, sampled 5 days after the yellow fever booster vaccination. The source is a man aged 25 to 45 who received the YFV17D yellow fever vaccine.

On this clonotype itself: The conserved phenylalanine or tryptophan normally closing the CDR3 is absent here, so this likely arose from a read error. V usage is TRBV19 and J usage is TRBJ2-7; D call uncertain. Per the germline V gene, CDR1 is LNHDA and CDR2 is SQIVND (reference sequence). V was trimmed by 2 bases and J by 7 bases, leaving 9 bases between them. The CDR3 consists of 12 residues. CDR3 amino acids: CASSITRNEQYI. The DNA of the CDR3 is TGTGCCAGTAGTATAACGCGAAATGAGCAGTACATC.

This clonotype has a handful of counts. This chain joins TRBV20-1 and TRBJ2-4; perhaps D is TRBD1 or TRBD2 (5 bases each). The V gene's germline CDR1 is DFQATT and CDR2 SNEGSKA (reference sequence). The CDR3 covers 13 residues. Trimming stripped 3 bases from V and 10 bases from J, with 16 bases between. The CDR3, as DNA: TGCAGTGCTAGTCATCGGGACCCCCGGATTCAGTACTTC. It specifies CSASHRDPRIQYF.